This T cell receptor (beta chain) appears in the sequencing data of a study of cytomegalovirus exposure and HLA in healthy donors. The study ran its PCR with 60 Vbeta and 13 Jbeta primers. Sequencing was performed with immunoSEQ multiplex PCR; in TCRdb, only in-frame clones are kept and a portion is missing. This sample carries roughly 100,000 clones, 13% to 15% of them seen once, and the ten largest clones take around 0.83%. The CDR3 runs to 13 residues. Germline assignment: CDR1 GTSNPN and CDR2 SVGIG (reference sequence). V lost 4 bases and J 2 bases, leaving 11 bases between the germline ends. Nominal health characterized the donors when sampled, though unrecorded immune exposures were likely.

V usage is TRBV30 and J usage is TRBJ1-2, with D possibly TRBD1 on 5 matching bases. This receptor was identified in a female donor in good health and CMV-seronegative. Sequencing was performed on PBMCs. The CDR3 DNA follows: TGTGCCTGGACGGACACGACAAACTATGGCTACACCTTC. As protein: CAWTDTTNYGYTF.